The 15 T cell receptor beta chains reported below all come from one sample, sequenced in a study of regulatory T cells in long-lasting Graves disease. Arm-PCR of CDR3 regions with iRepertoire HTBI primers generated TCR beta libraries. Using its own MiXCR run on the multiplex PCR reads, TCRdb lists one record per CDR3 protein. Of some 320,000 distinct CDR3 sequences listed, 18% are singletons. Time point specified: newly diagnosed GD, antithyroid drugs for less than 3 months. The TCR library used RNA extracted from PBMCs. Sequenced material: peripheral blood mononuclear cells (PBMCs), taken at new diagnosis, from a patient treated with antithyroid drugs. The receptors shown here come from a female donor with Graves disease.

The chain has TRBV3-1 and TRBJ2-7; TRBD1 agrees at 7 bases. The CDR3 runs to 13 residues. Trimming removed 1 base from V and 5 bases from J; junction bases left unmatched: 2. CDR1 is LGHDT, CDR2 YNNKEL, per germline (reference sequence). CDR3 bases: TGTGCCAGCAGCCAAGGACAGGGACACGAGCAGTACTTC. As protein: CASSQGQGHEQYF.

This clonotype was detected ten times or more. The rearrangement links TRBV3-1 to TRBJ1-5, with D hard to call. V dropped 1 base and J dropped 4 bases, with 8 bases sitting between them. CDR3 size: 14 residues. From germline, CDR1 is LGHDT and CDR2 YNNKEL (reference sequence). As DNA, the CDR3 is TGTGCCAGCAGCCAAGGGGGAGGGAATCAGCCCCAGCATTTT. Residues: CASSQGGGNQPQHF.

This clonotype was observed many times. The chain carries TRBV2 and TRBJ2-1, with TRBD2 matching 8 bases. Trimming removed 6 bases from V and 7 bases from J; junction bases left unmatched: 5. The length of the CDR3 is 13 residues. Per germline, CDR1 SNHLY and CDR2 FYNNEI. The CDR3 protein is CASRSGSENEQFF. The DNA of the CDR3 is TGTGCCAGCAGGAGCGGGAGTGAAAATGAGCAGTTCTTC.

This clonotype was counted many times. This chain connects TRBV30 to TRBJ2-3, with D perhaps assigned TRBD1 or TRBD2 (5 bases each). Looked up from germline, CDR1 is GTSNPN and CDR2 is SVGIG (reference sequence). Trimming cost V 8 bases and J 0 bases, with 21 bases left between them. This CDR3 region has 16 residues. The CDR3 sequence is CAGRTRGGWSTDTQYF. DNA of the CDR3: TGTGCCGGTCGGACTCGTGGGGGATGGAGCACAGATACGCAGTATTTT.

CDR3 protein: CASSELGSREQFF. For the CDR3, the DNA is TGTGCCAGCAGTGAACTTGGGAGTAGGGAGCAGTTCTTC. The V and J genes are TRBV25-1 and TRBJ2-1; TRBD2 might be the D (5 bases). V lost 2 bases and J 10 bases, leaving 12 bases between the germline ends. From germline, CDR1 is MGHDK and CDR2 SYGVNS. This CDR3 is built from 13 residues.

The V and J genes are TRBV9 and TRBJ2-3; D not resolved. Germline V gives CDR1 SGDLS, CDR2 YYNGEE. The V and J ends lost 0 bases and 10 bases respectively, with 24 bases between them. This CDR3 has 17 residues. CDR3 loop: CASSVEARGDFGASQYF. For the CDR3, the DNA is TGTGCCAGCAGCGTAGAAGCCCGTGGAGACTTTGGAGCATCGCAGTATTTT.

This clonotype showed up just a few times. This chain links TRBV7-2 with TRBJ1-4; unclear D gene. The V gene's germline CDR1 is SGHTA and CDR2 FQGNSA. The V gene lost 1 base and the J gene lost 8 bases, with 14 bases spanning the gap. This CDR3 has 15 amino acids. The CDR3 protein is CASSLDRLNREKLFF. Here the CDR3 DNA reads TGTGCCAGCAGCTTAGACCGCCTCAATAGGGAAAAACTGTTTTTT. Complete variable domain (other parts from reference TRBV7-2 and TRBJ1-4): GAGVSQSPSNKVTEKGKDVELRCDPISGHTALYWYRQSLGQGLEFLIYFQGNSAPDKSGLPSDRFSAERTGGSVSTLTIQRTQQEDSAVYLCASSLDRLNREKLFFGSGTQLSVL.

In DNA form, the CDR3 reads TGCAGTGCCGCAGGGGGCGGGCAGCCCCAGCATTTT. It codes for CSAAGGGQPQHF. This chain uses TRBV20-1 with TRBJ1-5; 8 bases align to TRBD1. This CDR3 is 12 amino acids long. The germline CDR1 and CDR2 sequences are DFQATT and SNEGSKA (reference sequence). V gave up 6 bases and J gave up 7 bases; unmatched junction bases: 5.

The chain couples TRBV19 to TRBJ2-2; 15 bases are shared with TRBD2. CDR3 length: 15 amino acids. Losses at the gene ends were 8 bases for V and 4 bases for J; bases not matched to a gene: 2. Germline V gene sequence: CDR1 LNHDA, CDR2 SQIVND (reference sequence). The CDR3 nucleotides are TGTGCCAGTGGACTAGCGGGAGGGATCACCGGGGAGCTGTTTTTT. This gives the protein CASGLAGGITGELFF.

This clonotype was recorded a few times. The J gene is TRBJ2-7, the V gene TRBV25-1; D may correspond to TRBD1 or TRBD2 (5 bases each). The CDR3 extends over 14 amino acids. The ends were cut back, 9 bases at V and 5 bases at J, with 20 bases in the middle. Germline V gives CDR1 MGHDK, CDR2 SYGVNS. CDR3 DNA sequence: TGTGCCAGTTCAGGGCATCGGGACGTAGACGAGCAGTACTTC. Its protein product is CASSGHRDVDEQYF.

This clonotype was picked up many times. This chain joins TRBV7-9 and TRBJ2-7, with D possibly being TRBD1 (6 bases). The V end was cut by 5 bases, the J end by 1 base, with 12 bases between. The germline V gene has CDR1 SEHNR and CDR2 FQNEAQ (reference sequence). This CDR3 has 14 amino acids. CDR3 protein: CASSGDIGSYEQYF. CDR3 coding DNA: TGTGCCAGCAGCGGGGACATTGGATCCTACGAGCAGTACTTC.

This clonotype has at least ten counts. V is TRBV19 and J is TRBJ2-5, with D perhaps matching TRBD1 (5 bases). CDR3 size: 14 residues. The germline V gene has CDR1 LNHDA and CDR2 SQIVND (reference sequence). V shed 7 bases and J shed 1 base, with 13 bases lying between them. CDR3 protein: CASKSTVIQETQYF. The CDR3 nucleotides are TGTGCCAGTAAGTCGACAGTGATCCAAGAGACCCAGTACTTC.

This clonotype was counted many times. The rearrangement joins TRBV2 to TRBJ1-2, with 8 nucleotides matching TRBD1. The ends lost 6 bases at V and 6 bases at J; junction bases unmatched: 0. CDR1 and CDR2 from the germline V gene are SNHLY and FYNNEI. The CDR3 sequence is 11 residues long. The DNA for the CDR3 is TGTGCCAGCAGGACAGGGGATGGCTACACCTTC. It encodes CASRTGDGYTF.

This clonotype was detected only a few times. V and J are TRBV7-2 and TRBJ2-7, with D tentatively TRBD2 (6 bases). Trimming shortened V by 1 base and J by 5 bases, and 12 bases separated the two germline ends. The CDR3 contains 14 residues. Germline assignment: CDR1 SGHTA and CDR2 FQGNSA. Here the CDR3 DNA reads TGTGCCAGCAGCTTAGGGTTCCCGGGGGACGAGCAGTACTTC. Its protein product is CASSLGFPGDEQYF.

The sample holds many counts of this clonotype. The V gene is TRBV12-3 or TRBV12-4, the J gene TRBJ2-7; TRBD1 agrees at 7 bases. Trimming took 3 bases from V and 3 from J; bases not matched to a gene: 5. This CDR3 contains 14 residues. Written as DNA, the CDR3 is TGTGCCAGCAGTTTGAGGGGGCGCGTCTACGAGCAGTACTTC. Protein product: CASSLRGRVYEQYF.